This T cell receptor (beta chain) was observed in a study of T cells expressing NK-cell markers. Background on the study: The study drew TCR beta repertoires from sorted CD3+CD56+NKG2C+, CD3+CD56+NKG2C- and CD3+CD56-NKG2C+ T cells.

This CDR3 comprises 16 residues. Germline V gene lookup returns CDR1 SQVTM and CDR2 ANQGSEA. After re-calling the 5' RACE reads, TCRdb lists one entry per CDR3 protein, DNA absent. The repertoire shows a few hundred thousand distinct CDR3 sequences; the top ten hold around 0.42%. This clonotype originated in a man between 18 and 35 years old in good health. The sample was blood T cells: a sorted CD56 or NKG2C T cell subset, CD4+ or CD8+ T cells, or bulk PBMC T cells (not recorded which). The V call is TRBV29-1, the J call TRBJ2-5; TCRdb proposes TRBD2, but this gene call is untestable without DNA. CDR3 in amino acids: CSVEGLAGVRGETQYF.